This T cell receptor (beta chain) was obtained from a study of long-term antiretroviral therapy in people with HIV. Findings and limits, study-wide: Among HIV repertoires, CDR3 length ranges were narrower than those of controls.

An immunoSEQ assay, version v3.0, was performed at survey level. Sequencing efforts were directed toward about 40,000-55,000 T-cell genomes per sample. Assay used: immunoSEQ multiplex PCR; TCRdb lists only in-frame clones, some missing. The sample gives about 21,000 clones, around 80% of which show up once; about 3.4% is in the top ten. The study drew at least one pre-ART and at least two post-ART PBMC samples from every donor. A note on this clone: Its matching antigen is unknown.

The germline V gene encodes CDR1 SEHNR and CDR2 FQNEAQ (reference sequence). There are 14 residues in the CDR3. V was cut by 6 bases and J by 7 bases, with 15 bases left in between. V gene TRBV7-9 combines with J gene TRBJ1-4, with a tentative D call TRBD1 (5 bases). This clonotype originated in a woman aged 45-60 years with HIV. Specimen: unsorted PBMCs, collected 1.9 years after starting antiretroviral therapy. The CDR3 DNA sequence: TGTGCCAGCAGTTCCTCGGGGGGTACTGAAAAACTGTTTTTT. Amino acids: CASSSSGGTEKLFF.